A selection of T cell receptor beta chains follows, all from one sample in a study of OX40 agonist ivuxolimab in advanced cancers. The data were produced by immunoSEQ multiplex PCR, yet TCRdb's version contains in-frame clones alone and is incomplete. This table holds 110,000 or so clones, 75% to 95% found once. The material sequenced was CD4+ or CD8+ T cells sorted from blood, taken in a trial of the OX40 agonist ivuxolimab. The origin of the receptors is an adult with an advanced solid tumor such as melanoma, head and neck, liver or kidney cancer. Each CDR3 is given with its conserved first and last residue. A D gene is named only where the DNA matches it firmly.

j_call d_call v_call cdr3_aa
TRBJ1-6 . TRBV6-5 CASSYSTTGQNSPLHF
TRBJ1-2 . TRBV2 CASRGAQGSGYTF
TRBJ1-3 . TRBV30 CAWSVTGRSSGTIYF
TRBJ2-2 . TRBV10-1 CASRGMVRDTGELFF
TRBJ2-3 . TRBV10-3 CAIKGLLNTDTQYF
TRBJ1-1 . TRBV6-5 CASSVTQGGDTEAFF
TRBJ2-5 . TRBV4-2 CASSQEAQQETQYF
TRBJ1-2 . TRBV2 CASRRETHYGYTF
TRBJ1-3 TRBD1 TRBV7-6 CASSLRTGASGNTIYF
TRBJ1-2 . TRBV6-1 CASSARTVYGYTF
TRBJ2-5 TRBD2 TRBV30 CAWGTSGSFRGETQYF
TRBJ2-4 . TRBV5-4 CASSLGQRDTTQYF
TRBJ1-3 . TRBV11-2 CASSLDSYSGNTIYF
TRBJ2-2 TRBD1 TRBV10-2 CASNRQGAAGELFF
TRBJ2-1 . TRBV5-4 CAGRGEKSNNEQFF
TRBJ1-2 . TRBV18 CASLPGSGPYGYTF
TRBJ2-7 TRBD2 TRBV7-9 CASSLAGGLANPEQYF
TRBJ2-5 . TRBV2 CASSKTGRETQYF
TRBJ2-7 . TRBV30 CAWSVGQGTSYEQYF
TRBJ2-1 . TRBV6-1 CASRQAYSYNEQFF
TRBJ2-7 TRBD1 TRBV28 CASSSAGTGIYEQYF
TRBJ2-7 . TRBV27 CASSTSYEQYF
TRBJ1-1 TRBD1 TRBV30 CAWSPGGQGIWTEAFF
TRBJ1-1 TRBD1 TRBV2 CASRRDSYTEAFF
TRBJ2-2 . TRBV10-3 CAIQTLGELFF
TRBJ2-7 . TRBV5-1 CASTGGYEQYF
TRBJ1-3 . TRBV10-3 CAISQVAGAGNTIYF
TRBJ1-3 . TRBV5-6 CASSLEAVLTGNTIYF
TRBJ2-1 TRBD2 TRBV7-6 CASSLFSGASGYNEQFF
TRBJ2-1 . TRBV19 CASSIERDEQFF
TRBJ1-2 TRBD1 TRBV6-1 CASMRTGGYYGYTF
TRBJ1-2 TRBD1 TRBV7-2 CASSFESGTGGHYGYTF
TRBJ2-2 . TRBV6-1 CASSVPVNTGELFF
TRBJ2-3 . TRBV10-3 CAVSGGPSTDTQYF
TRBJ2-4 TRBD1 TRBV10-2 CASKGQDKNIQYF
TRBJ2-7 . TRBV6-1 CASLGSDYEQYF
TRBJ2-1 TRBD2 TRBV25-1 CASSVSTSGLAGANEQFF
TRBJ2-7 . TRBV15 CATSQGGLSGEQYF
TRBJ1-1 . TRBV6-5 CASRYDSYTEAFF
TRBJ2-3 TRBD2 TRBV10-3 CAIGILAGALHTQYF
TRBJ2-5 . TRBV30 CAWSPHGGMETQYF
TRBJ2-5 . TRBV29-1 CSASVSETQYF
TRBJ2-3 . TRBV7-2 CASSLVSDTQYF
. . TRBV2 CASSETGIVYEQYF
TRBJ1-1 TRBD1 TRBV7-9 CASSLGQFNTEAFF
TRBJ2-7 TRBD1 TRBV7-3 CASSYGQGPYEQYF
TRBJ2-5 TRBD1 TRBV5-4 CASSSDRAGETQYF
TRBJ2-5 . TRBV11-2 CASSGGGSQETQYF
TRBJ1-3 . TRBV6-5 CASSYGQGGNTIYF